This T cell receptor beta chain was sequenced for a study of graft-versus-host responses after intestinal transplantation. Study context: After anti-thymocyte globulin induction, recipients took tacrolimus and steroids for two to three years. General observations from the study: Recipient-marrow GvH clones were detected, some having first appeared in ileum or blood. GvH clone levels peaked in circulation, and this peak was associated with early post-transplant HvG declines.

About this clone itself: Antigen specificity is unknown.

The assay was immunoSEQ multiplex PCR, and TCRdb's table has in-frame clones only and misses some. In the table there are about 100,000 clones, 87% of which are singletons. Germline V CDR1 and CDR2: SGHRS, YFSETQ. The CDR3 has 11 amino acids. Trimming stripped 3 bases from V and 4 bases from J, with 2 bases between. V usage is TRBV5-1 and J usage is TRBJ2-1; D remains ambiguous. Sequenced here: unstimulated CD4+ T cells sorted from spleen or lymph node cells, sampled before transplant. This TCR was recovered from a human donor who was the organ donor for an intestinal transplant. CDR3 sequence (DNA): TGCGCCAGCAGCTCATACAATGAGCAGTTCTTC. It translates to CASSSYNEQFF.